This T cell receptor (beta chain) was captured by sequencing in a study of tumor-infiltrating lymphocytes in primary liver carcinoma. Details on this clonotype: This is likely a read error, given that the CDR3 carries no conserved phenylalanine or tryptophan at its end.

From roughly 470 ng total RNA, TCR beta cDNA was generated with a primer in the constant region. Slightly modified ARM-PCR, run as three nested multiplex PCR rounds, produced the TCR beta libraries. From the multiplex PCR reads, TCRdb called clonotypes with MiXCR, one entry per CDR3 protein. Of some 32,000 distinct CDR3 sequences in the sample, approximately 80% are singletons; the top ten hold under 40%. Investigators took RNA and DNA out together from approximately 22-30 mg of unsorted bulk tissue. In every tumor sample, viable tumor cells made up over 75%. The sample comprised liver tumor tissue from sampling region 5. The subset is: tumor region T5, tumor centre. The source is a man aged 35 to 55 with primary liver carcinoma and hepatitis B virus infection.

In DNA form, the CDR3 reads TGCATCGCCCGGACAGGGGGCAATGGGCAGTTCCTC. This gives the protein CIARTGGNGQFL. The rearrangement joins TRBV29-1 to TRBJ2-1; TRBD1 matches 11 bases. The CDR3 has 12 amino acids. Germline CDR1 SQVTM, CDR2 ANQGSEA.